This is a list of T cell receptor beta chains from one sample in a study of shared clonotypes between healthy human individuals. Assay used: immunoSEQ multiplex PCR; TCRdb lists only in-frame clones, some missing. Here the sample spans roughly 1,500,000 clones, under 99% being singletons. The sequencing input was naive CD4+ T cells sorted from blood. Receptor source: a man aged 25 to 40 in good health. Each CDR3 is given with its conserved first and last residue. The D gene is left open where the match is weak. The size entry is marked missing in some rows and otherwise reads once, few, many or a size class.

v_gene,d_gene,j_gene,abundance,CDR3nt,CDR3aa
TRBV10-3,TRBD1,TRBJ2-3,-,TGTGCCATCAGGACCACGGGACAGGGCCCCACAGATACGCAGTATTTT,CAIRTTGQGPTDTQYF
TRBV5-6,-,TRBJ2-4,-,TGTGCCAGCAGCTTAGAGAGACAATTAGCCAAAAACATTCAGTACTTC,CASSLERQLAKNIQYF
TRBV9,TRBD2,TRBJ2-1,-,TGTGCCAGCAGCGTGGGGCTAGCGGGTAATAATGAGCAGTTCTTC,CASSVGLAGNNEQFF
TRBV5-1,TRBD1,TRBJ1-2,-,TGCGCCAGCACCTGGTTGGGGACAGGGGATGGCTACACCTTC,CASTWLGTGDGYTF
TRBV18,-,TRBJ2-7,-,TGTGCCAGCTCACCAAGGGAGTCCTACGAGCAGTACTTC,CASSPRESYEQYF
TRBV7-2,-,TRBJ1-3,-,TGTGCCAGCAGCCCCCACGGGGGTTACACCATATATTTT,CASSPHGGYTIYF
TRBV7-2,TRBD1,TRBJ1-2,once,TGTGCCAGCAGCTTAGCGCAGACAGGGGGCAGTAAGACCTTC,CASSLAQTGGSKTF
TRBV28,TRBD1,TRBJ2-5,-,TGTGCCAGCAGTTTAGGAGGACAGGGGAAAGAGACCCAGTACTTC,CASSLGGQGKETQYF
TRBV5-5,-,TRBJ1-3,-,TGTGCCAGCAGCCTGTTGAACAGCCCGCCTGGAAACACCATATATTTT,CASSLLNSPPGNTIYF
TRBV5-1,-,TRBJ2-1,-,TGCGCCAGCAGCTTGGGCCTGAGGGTGGGGGAGCAGTTCTTC,CASSLGLRVGEQFF
TRBV4-3,-,TRBJ1-1,-,TGCGCCAGCAGCCAAGAGGCCTTGAAACCGAAGAACACTGAAGCTTTCTTT,CASSQEALKPKNTEAFF
TRBV5-1,TRBD2,TRBJ2-7,-,TGCGCCAGCAGCTTTTGGGCGGGAGTCGAAAACGAGCAGTACTTC,CASSFWAGVENEQYF
TRBV28,TRBD1,TRBJ1-2,-,TGTGACTTTTCTACAGGGGATTATGGCTACACCTTC,CDFSTGDYGYTF
TRBV5-8,TRBD1,TRBJ2-7,-,TGTGCCAGCAGCTGGGCAAGGACAGGGACCGCCTACGAGCAGTACTTC,CASSWARTGTAYEQYF
TRBV9,TRBD1,TRBJ2-1,-,TGTGCCAGCAGCGTCACCATGACAGGGGGCGCCCACAATGAGCAGTTCTTC,CASSVTMTGGAHNEQFF
TRBV7-9,TRBD1,TRBJ1-1,-,TGTGCCAGCACGGCAAACCCGGGACAGGGAGACACTGAAGCTTTCTTT,CASTANPGQGDTEAFF
TRBV7-9,TRBD1,TRBJ2-1,-,TGTGCCAGCAGCTTAGGTCGGGACAGTGTGAATGAGCAGTTCTTC,CASSLGRDSVNEQFF
TRBV9,-,TRBJ2-1,-,TGTGCCAGCAGCCCTAGGGGTCAGGGATGGGATGAGCAGTTCTTC,CASSPRGQGWDEQFF
TRBV15,-,TRBJ2-3,-,TGTGCCACCAGCAGAGATATCGCGGGGGCCACAGATACGCAGTATTTT,CATSRDIAGATDTQYF
TRBV5-8,-,TRBJ1-1,once,TGTGCCAGCATCCCTGGCCACGGTAACACTGAAGCTTTCTTT,CASIPGHGNTEAFF
TRBV5-1,TRBD1,TRBJ2-7,-,TGCGCCAGCAGCTTGGCCGAAGGGGACAGGGGGCTCTACGAGCAGTACTTC,CASSLAEGDRGLYEQYF
TRBV5-1,-,TRBJ2-3,-,TGCGCCAGCAGCTTGACAGGGAGCACAGATACGCAGTATTTT,CASSLTGSTDTQYF
TRBV5-4,TRBD2,TRBJ2-1,-,TGTGCCAGCAGCTTGGGGACTAGCGGGAGGTTCACCTACAATGAGCAGTTCTTC,CASSLGTSGRFTYNEQFF
TRBV4-1,TRBD1,TRBJ1-5,-,TGCGCCAGCAGCCAAGCCGGGCAGGGGGCGATTCCCCAGCCCCAGCATTTT,CASSQAGQGAIPQPQHF
TRBV18,-,TRBJ1-2,few,TGTGCCAGCTCAATGAGCAGGGAGGGCTATGGCTACACCTTC,CASSMSREGYGYTF
TRBV28,-,TRBJ1-5,-,TGTGCCAGCAGTTTACCGGGCAGCAATCAGCCCCAGCATTTT,CASSLPGSNQPQHF
TRBV6-1,TRBD1,TRBJ2-5,-,TGTGCCAGCAGTGAAGCGCGGACAGGGCTCGCCCAAGAGACCCAGTACTTC,CASSEARTGLAQETQYF
TRBV15,-,TRBJ2-1,-,TGTGCCACCAGCAGAGATGGTGACGTTCGTAACAATGAGCAGTTCTTC,CATSRDGDVRNNEQFF
TRBV6-1,TRBD2,TRBJ2-5,-,TGTGCCAGCAGTGCTACTAGCGGGAGTTTGACAGAGACCCAGTACTTC,CASSATSGSLTETQYF
TRBV6-1,-,TRBJ1-5,-,TGTGCCAGCAGGGGAACCAACGTCCAGCCCCAGCATTTT,CASRGTNVQPQHF
TRBV29-1,TRBD1,TRBJ1-3,-,TGCAGCGTTGGACAGGGGGTGGGAGGAAACACCATATATTTT,CSVGQGVGGNTIYF
TRBV19,-,TRBJ2-1,-,TGTGCCAGTAGCATATACCTCCGAGGACCCTTGAGCTCCTACAATGAGCAGTTCTTC,CASSIYLRGPLSSYNEQFF
TRBV28,-,TRBJ2-7,-,TGTGCCAGCAGTTCGGCCGTCTACGAGCAGTACTTC,CASSSAVYEQYF
TRBV5-4,-,TRBJ2-7,once,TGTGCCAGCAGCTTGGAACAGGGTAGCTACGAGCAGTACTTC,CASSLEQGSYEQYF
TRBV2,-,TRBJ1-4,-,TGTGCCAGCAGTGGGTCCGGAAATGAAAAACTGTTTTTT,CASSGSGNEKLFF
TRBV5-1,-,TRBJ2-7,-,TGCGCCAGCAGCCCCCTTCTCGGAGGGACTTCCTACGAGCAGTACTTC,CASSPLLGGTSYEQYF
TRBV18,-,TRBJ1-1,-,TGTGCCAGCTCACCCCAAGTAGGGGGGTACGGGGGGTTGAACACTGAAGCTTTCTTT,CASSPQVGGYGGLNTEAFF
TRBV5-1,TRBD1,TRBJ1-1,-,TGCGCCAGCAGAACCCAGGGGGGGCGTGTCGGCACTGAAGCTTTCTTT,CASRTQGGRVGTEAFF
TRBV28,TRBD2,TRBJ2-5,-,TGTGCCAGCAGTCTAGCGGGAAGAGAGACCCAGTACTTC,CASSLAGRETQYF
TRBV18,-,TRBJ2-7,once,TGTGCCAGCTCACCTTTGGACAGCCGGAGCGAGCAGTACTTC,CASSPLDSRSEQYF
TRBV29-1,TRBD2,TRBJ2-3,-,TGCAGCTCTCGACTAGCGGGAAAGGTAGATACGCAGTATTTT,CSSRLAGKVDTQYF
TRBV11-2,TRBD2,TRBJ2-1,-,TGTGCCAGCAGCTTAGGGTTACTAGCGGTCCCTTCCTACAATGAGCAGTTCTTC,CASSLGLLAVPSYNEQFF
TRBV7-2,-,TRBJ1-1,-,TGTGCCAGCAGCTTAGGGGGCGGGAACGTATGGGTCACTGAAGCTTTCTTT,CASSLGGGNVWVTEAFF
TRBV5-1,-,TRBJ2-2,-,TGCGCCAGCAGCCCCACGAGGACTACGGTGTGGGAGATGGACGGGGAGCTGTTTTTT,CASSPTRTTVWEMDGELFF
TRBV9,-,TRBJ1-4,-,TGTGCCAGCAGCGTGGCGGTTAATGAAAAACTGTTTTTT,CASSVAVNEKLFF
TRBV7-9,-,TRBJ2-3,-,TGTGCCAGCAGCCGGAAGGGGGGGACAGATACGCAGTATTTT,CASSRKGGTDTQYF
TRBV9,-,TRBJ2-1,-,TGTGCCAGCAGCGCCGTAGGGCTGAGCTCCTACAATGAGCAGTTCTTC,CASSAVGLSSYNEQFF
TRBV18,-,TRBJ1-2,-,TGTGCCAGCTCTCCAGCGGACAAATCCTTCTTAGGCTACACCTTC,CASSPADKSFLGYTF
TRBV2,-,TRBJ1-1,-,TGTGCCAGCAGTTGGAGCCCTGAAGCTTTCTTT,CASSWSPEAFF
TRBV5-1,TRBD1,TRBJ1-2,-,TGCGCCAGCAGCTCTCAGGGGGATGGCTACACCTTC,CASSSQGDGYTF
TRBV21-1,-,TRBJ2-7,-,TGTGCCAGCAGCAAAGGTCCTGGACAGGGCTACGAGCAGTACTTC,CASSKGPGQGYEQYF
TRBV9,-,TRBJ1-3,-,TGTGCCAGCAGCGTAGTAGGGGGGCCCGGAAACACCATATATTTT,CASSVVGGPGNTIYF
TRBV5-8,TRBD2,TRBJ2-7,-,TGTGCCAGCAGGGGGACAGGGGTGCGAGGACTAGCGGGATTTTACGAGCAGTACTTC,CASRGTGVRGLAGFYEQYF
TRBV9,-,TRBJ2-2,-,TGTGCCAGCAGCCCTTACACCGGGGAGCTGTTTTTT,CASSPYTGELFF
TRBV21-1,-,TRBJ1-2,-,TGTGCCAGCAGTCATACAGGGGGCGCGGGAGGCTACACCTTC,CASSHTGGAGGYTF
TRBV2,TRBD1,TRBJ1-4,-,TGTGCCAGCAGCTATTTGACAGGGAAGAATGAAAAACTGTTTTTT,CASSYLTGKNEKLFF
TRBV11-2,-,TRBJ2-7,-,TGTGCCAGCAGCTCCTTACTAGCCGCCTACGAGCAGTACTTC,CASSSLLAAYEQYF
TRBV18,-,TRBJ1-1,once,TGTGCCAGCTCAATTTCCATGTTCGACACTGAAGCTTTCTTT,CASSISMFDTEAFF
TRBV9,TRBD2,TRBJ2-3,-,TGTGCCAGCAGCGTAGGAATTAGCGGGAGGGTCACAGATACGCAGTATTTT,CASSVGISGRVTDTQYF